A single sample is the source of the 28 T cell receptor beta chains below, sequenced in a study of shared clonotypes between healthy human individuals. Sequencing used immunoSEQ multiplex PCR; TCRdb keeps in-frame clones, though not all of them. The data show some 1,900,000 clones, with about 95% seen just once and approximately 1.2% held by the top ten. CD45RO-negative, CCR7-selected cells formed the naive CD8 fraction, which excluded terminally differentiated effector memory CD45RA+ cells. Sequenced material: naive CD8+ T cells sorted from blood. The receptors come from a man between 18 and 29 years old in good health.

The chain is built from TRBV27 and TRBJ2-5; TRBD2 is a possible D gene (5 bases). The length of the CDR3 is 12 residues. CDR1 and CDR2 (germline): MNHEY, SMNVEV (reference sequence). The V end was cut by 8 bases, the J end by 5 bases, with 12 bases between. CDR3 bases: TGTGCCAGCTCAGGTGGCGGGGAGACCCAGTACTTC. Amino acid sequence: CASSGGGETQYF.

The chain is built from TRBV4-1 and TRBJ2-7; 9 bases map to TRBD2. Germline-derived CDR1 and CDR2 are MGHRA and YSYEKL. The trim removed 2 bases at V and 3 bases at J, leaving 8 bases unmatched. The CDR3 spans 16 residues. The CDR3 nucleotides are TGCGCCAGCAGCCAAATACTAGCGGGTTCAGGCTACGAGCAGTACTTC. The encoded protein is CASSQILAGSGYEQYF.

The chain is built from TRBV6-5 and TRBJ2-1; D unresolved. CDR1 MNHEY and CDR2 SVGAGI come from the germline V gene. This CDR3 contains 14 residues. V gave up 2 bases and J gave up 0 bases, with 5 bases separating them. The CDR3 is CASSYGNSYNEQFF. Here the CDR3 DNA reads TGTGCCAGCAGTTACGGTAACTCCTACAATGAGCAGTTCTTC.

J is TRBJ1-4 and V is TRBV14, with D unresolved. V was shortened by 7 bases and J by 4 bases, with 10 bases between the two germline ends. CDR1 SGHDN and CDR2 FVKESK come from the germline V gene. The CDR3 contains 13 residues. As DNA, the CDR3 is TGTGCCAGCACCGTCAGTGGTAATGAAAAACTGTTTTTT. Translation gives CASTVSGNEKLFF.

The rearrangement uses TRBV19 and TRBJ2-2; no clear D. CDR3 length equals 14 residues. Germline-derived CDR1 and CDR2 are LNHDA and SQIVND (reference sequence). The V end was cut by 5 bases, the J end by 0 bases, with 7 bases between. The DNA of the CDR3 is TGTGCCAGTAGTCACGATACGAACACCGGGGAGCTGTTTTTT. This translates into CASSHDTNTGELFF.

The DNA of the CDR3 is TGTGCCAGCAGTTTAAATCCGGGAACTGATACGCAGTATTTT. Translation: CASSLNPGTDTQYF. The genes are TRBV28 and TRBJ2-3, with a tentative D call TRBD2 (5 bases). Germline V gene sequence: CDR1 MDHEN, CDR2 SYDVKM. V lost 2 bases and J 6 bases, leaving 12 bases between the germline ends. This CDR3 comprises 14 residues. Combining the CDR3 with reference TRBV28 and TRBJ2-3 gives the whole variable domain DVKVTQSSRYLVKRTGEKVFLECVQDMDHENMFWYRQDPGLGLRLIYFSYDVKMKEKGDIPEGYSVSREKKERFSLILESASTNQTSMYLCASSLNPGTDTQYFGPGTRLTVL.

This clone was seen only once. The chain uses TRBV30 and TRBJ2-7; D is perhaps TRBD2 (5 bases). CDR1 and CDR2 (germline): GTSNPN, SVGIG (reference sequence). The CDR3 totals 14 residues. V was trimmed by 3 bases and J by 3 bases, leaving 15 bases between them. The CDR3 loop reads CAWRKGEGDYEQYF. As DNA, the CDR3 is TGTGCCTGGAGAAAGGGAGAGGGAGACTACGAGCAGTACTTC.

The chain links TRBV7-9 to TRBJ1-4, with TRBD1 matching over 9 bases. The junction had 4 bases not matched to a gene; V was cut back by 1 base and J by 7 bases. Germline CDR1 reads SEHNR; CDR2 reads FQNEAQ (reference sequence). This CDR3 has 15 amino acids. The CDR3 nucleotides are TGTGCCAGCAGCTTAGTCACAGGGGGCGGTGAAAAACTGTTTTTT. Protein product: CASSLVTGGGEKLFF.

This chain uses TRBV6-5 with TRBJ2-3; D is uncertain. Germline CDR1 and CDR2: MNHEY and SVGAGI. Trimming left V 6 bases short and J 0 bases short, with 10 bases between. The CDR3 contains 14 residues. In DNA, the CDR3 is TGTGCCAGCAGCTATGCGGAAAGCACAGATACGCAGTATTTT. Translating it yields CASSYAESTDTQYF.

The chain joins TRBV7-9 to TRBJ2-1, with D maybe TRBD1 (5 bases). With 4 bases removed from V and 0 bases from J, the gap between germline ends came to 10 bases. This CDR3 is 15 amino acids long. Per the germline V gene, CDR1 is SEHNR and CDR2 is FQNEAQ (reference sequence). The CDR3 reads CASSSTVRSYNEQFF. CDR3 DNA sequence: TGTGCCAGCAGCTCGACAGTCCGCTCCTACAATGAGCAGTTCTTC. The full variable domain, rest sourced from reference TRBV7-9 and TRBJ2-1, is DTGVSQNPRHKITKRGQNVTFRCDPISEHNRLYWYRQTLGQGPEFLTYFQNEAQLEKSRLLSDRFSAERPKGSFSTLEIQRTEQGDSAMYLCASSSTVRSYNEQFFGPGTRLTVL.

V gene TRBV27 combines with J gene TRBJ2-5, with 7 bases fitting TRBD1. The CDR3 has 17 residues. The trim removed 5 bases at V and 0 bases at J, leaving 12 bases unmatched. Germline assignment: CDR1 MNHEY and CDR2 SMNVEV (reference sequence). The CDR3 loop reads CASSPTTGVTYQETQYF. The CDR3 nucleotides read TGTGCCAGCAGTCCAACAACAGGGGTAACTTACCAAGAGACCCAGTACTTC.

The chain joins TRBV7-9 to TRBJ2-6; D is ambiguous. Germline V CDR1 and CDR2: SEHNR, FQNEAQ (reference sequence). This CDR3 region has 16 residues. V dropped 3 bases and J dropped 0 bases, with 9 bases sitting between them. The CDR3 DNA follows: TGTGCCAGCAGCTTCAACGAAGACTCTGGGGCCAACGTCCTGACTTTC. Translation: CASSFNEDSGANVLTF.

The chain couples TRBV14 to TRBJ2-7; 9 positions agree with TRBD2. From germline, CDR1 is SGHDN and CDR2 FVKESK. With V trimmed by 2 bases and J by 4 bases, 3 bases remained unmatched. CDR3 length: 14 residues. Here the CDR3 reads CASSQSSGGYEQYF. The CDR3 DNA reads TGTGCCAGCAGCCAAAGTAGCGGGGGTTACGAGCAGTACTTC.

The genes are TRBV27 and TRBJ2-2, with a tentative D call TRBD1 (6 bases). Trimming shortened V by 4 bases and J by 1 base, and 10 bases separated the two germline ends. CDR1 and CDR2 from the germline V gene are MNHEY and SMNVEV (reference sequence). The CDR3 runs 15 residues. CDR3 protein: CASSWGTRNTGELFF. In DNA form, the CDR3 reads TGTGCCAGCAGTTGGGGGACACGGAACACCGGGGAGCTGTTTTTT.

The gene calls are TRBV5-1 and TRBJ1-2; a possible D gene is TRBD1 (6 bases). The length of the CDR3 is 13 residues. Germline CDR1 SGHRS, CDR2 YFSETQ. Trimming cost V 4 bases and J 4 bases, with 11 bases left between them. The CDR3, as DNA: TGCGCCAGCAGCCCCCTGGACAGCTATGGCTACACCTTC. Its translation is CASSPLDSYGYTF. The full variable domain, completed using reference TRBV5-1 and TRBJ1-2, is KAGVTQTPRYLIKTRGQQVTLSCSPISGHRSVSWYQQTPGQGLQFLFEYFSETQRNKGNFPGRFSGRQFSNSRSEMNVSTLELGDSALYLCASSPLDSYGYTFGSGTRLTVV.

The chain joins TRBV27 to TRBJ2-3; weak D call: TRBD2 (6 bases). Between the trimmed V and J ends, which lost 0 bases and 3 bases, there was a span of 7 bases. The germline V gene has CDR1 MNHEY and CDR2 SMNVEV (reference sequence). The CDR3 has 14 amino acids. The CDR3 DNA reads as TGTGCCAGCAGTTTATCGGAGGGAACAGATACGCAGTATTTT. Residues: CASSLSEGTDTQYF.

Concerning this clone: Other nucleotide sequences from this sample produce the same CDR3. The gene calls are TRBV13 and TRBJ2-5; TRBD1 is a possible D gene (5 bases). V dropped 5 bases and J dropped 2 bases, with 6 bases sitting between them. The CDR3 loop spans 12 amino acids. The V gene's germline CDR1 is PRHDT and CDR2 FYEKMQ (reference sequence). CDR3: CASSDSQETQYF. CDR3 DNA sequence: TGTGCCAGCAGCGACAGTCAAGAGACCCAGTACTTC.

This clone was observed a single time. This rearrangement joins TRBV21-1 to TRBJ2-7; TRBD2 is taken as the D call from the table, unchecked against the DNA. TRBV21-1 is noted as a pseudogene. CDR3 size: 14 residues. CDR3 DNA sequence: TGTGCCGTACCAACCAGCGGGAGCGGCTACGAGCAGTACTTC. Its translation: CAVPTSGSGYEQYF.

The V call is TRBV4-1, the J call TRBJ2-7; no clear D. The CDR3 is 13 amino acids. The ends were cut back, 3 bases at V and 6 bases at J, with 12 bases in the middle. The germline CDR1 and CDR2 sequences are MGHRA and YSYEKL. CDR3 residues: CASSHSTVGEQYF. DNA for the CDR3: TGCGCCAGCAGCCACTCTACAGTGGGCGAGCAGTACTTC.

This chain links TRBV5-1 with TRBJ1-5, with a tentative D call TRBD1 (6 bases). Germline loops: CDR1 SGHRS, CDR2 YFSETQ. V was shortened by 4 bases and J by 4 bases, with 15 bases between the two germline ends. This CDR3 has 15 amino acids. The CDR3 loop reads CASSPGTLGNQPQHF. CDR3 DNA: TGCGCCAGCAGCCCCGGGACATTGGGGAATCAGCCCCAGCATTTT. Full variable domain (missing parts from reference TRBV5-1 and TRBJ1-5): KAGVTQTPRYLIKTRGQQVTLSCSPISGHRSVSWYQQTPGQGLQFLFEYFSETQRNKGNFPGRFSGRQFSNSRSEMNVSTLELGDSALYLCASSPGTLGNQPQHFGDGTRLSIL.

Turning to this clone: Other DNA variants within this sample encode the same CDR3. Written as DNA, the CDR3 is TGTGCCAGCAGCCCCTGGGCAGGGAACACTGAAGCTTTCTTT. Amino acids: CASSPWAGNTEAFF. The V and J genes are TRBV28 and TRBJ1-1; the D is unclear. Trimming stripped 6 bases from V and 1 base from J, with 12 bases between. Germline V CDR1 and CDR2: MDHEN, SYDVKM. This CDR3 is 14 amino acids long.

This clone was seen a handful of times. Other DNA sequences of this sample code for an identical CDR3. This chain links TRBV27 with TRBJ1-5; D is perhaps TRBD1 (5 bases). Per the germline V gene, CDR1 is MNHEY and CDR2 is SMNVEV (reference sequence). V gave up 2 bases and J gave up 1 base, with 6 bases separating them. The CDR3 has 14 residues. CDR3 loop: CASSLGGSNQPQHF. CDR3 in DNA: TGTGCCAGCAGTTTAGGGGGGAGCAATCAGCCCCAGCATTTT.

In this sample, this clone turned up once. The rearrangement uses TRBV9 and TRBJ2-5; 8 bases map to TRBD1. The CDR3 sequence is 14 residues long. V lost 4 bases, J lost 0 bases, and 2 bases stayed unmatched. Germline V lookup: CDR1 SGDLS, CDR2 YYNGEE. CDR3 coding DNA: TGTGCCAGCAGCACGGGACAGGACCAAGAGACCCAGTACTTC. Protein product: CASSTGQDQETQYF.

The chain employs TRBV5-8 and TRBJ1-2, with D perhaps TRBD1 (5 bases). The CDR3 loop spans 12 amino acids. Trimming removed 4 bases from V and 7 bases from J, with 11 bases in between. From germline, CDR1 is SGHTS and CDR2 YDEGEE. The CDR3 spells CASSLGTIGYTF. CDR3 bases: TGTGCCAGCAGCCTCGGGACCATTGGCTACACCTTC. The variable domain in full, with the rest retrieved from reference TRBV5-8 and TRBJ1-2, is EAGVTQSPTHLIKTRGQQATLRCSPISGHTSVYWYQQALGLGLQFLLWYDEGEERNRGNFPPRFSGRQFPNYSSELNVNALELEDSALYLCASSLGTIGYTFGSGTRLTVV.

The CDR3 region is CASSPPTESGANVLTF. The CDR3 region has the DNA TGTGCCAGCAGCCCTCCGACGGAGTCTGGGGCCAACGTCCTGACTTTC. V is TRBV7-9 and J is TRBJ2-6; D gene ambiguous. V lost 5 bases and J lost 1, with 12 bases in between. CDR1 SEHNR and CDR2 FQNEAQ come from the germline V gene (reference sequence). This CDR3 has 16 amino acids.

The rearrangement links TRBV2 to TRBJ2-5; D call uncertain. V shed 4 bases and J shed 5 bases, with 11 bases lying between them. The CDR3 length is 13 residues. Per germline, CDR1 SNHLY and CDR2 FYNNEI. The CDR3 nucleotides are TGTGCCAGCAGTGTCGTAGCCCGGGAGACCCAGTACTTC. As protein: CASSVVARETQYF.

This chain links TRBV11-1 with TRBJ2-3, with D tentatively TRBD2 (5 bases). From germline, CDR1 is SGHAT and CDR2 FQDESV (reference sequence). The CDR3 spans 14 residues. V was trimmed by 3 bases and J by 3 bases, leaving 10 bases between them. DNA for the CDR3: TGTGCCAGCAGCTTCTGGGAGTTGACAGATACGCAGTATTTT. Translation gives CASSFWELTDTQYF.

CDR3 nucleotides: TGTGCCAGCAGCCCGATGACAGGGTTCTACAATGAGCAGTTCTTC. Encoded protein: CASSPMTGFYNEQFF. The V call is TRBV5-6, the J call TRBJ2-1; 7 bases are a match to TRBD1. Germline assignment: CDR1 SGHDT and CDR2 YYEEEE. Trimming removed 4 bases from V and 3 bases from J; junction bases left unmatched: 7. The CDR3 extends over 15 amino acids.